The rows below give T cell receptor beta chains drawn from one sample of a study of control samples from healthy donors and cancer patients. TCRdb's copy holds only in-frame clones and misses some; the assay was immunoSEQ multiplex PCR. The sample records over 100,000 clones, roughly 91% being singletons. The specimen was blood. These receptors all come from a woman in her 50s in good health. The CDR3 runs from the conserved cysteine through the conserved F or W. The order of the fields is CDR3 DNA, CDR3 protein, V gene, clone size, J gene, D gene. The D gene is left open where the match is weak. The size of a clone is reported for some rows only, either as once, few or many, or as a class for expanded clones.

CDR3nt: TGTGCCAGCAGAGACCCCGGGACTAGCCTCGTCAATGAGCAGTTCTTC
CDR3aa: CASRDPGTSLVNEQFF
v_gene: TRBV9
abundance: NA
j_gene: TRBJ2-1
d_gene: TRBD2

CDR3nt: TGTGCCAGCCACCCCCCCGGCAGGGACACTGAAGCTTTCTTT
CDR3aa: CASHPPGRDTEAFF
v_gene: TRBV5-8
abundance: once
j_gene: TRBJ1-1
d_gene: NA

CDR3nt: TGCGCCAGCCGACTTCGACAGGGGATCGCGGAGACCCAGTACTTC
CDR3aa: CASRLRQGIAETQYF
v_gene: TRBV5-1
abundance: NA
j_gene: TRBJ2-5
d_gene: TRBD1

CDR3nt: TGCGCCAGCAGCCCGACTAGCGGGGAGCTTGGCAATGAGCAGTTCTTC
CDR3aa: CASSPTSGELGNEQFF
v_gene: TRBV4-1
abundance: NA
j_gene: TRBJ2-1
d_gene: TRBD2

CDR3nt: TGTGCCAGCAGCTTGGCGGGCGACACCGGGGAGCTGTTTTTT
CDR3aa: CASSLAGDTGELFF
v_gene: TRBV5-4
abundance: few
j_gene: TRBJ2-2
d_gene: NA

CDR3nt: TGTGCCAGCCGGGGGAACACCGGGGAGCTGTTTTTT
CDR3aa: CASRGNTGELFF
v_gene: TRBV11-2
abundance: NA
j_gene: TRBJ2-2
d_gene: NA

CDR3nt: TGTGCCAGCAGCTCTTTCGACAGGGGGCTTGGCTACACCTTC
CDR3aa: CASSSFDRGLGYTF
v_gene: TRBV7-9
abundance: NA
j_gene: TRBJ1-2
d_gene: TRBD1

CDR3nt: TGTGCCAGCAGTCAGGGACTAGCGGGGGCTCGGTACAATGAGCAGTTCTTC
CDR3aa: CASSQGLAGARYNEQFF
v_gene: TRBV6-2/TRBV6-3
abundance: NA
j_gene: TRBJ2-1
d_gene: TRBD2

CDR3nt: TGTGCCAGTAGTATCCCCGAAAGGAAGGGGATAGTCAATCAGCCCCAGCATTTT
CDR3aa: CASSIPERKGIVNQPQHF
v_gene: TRBV19
abundance: NA
j_gene: TRBJ1-5
d_gene: NA

CDR3nt: TGTGCCAGCTCACCGAGGAGGACTAGCGTTGGGACAAATGAGCAGTTCTTC
CDR3aa: CASSPRRTSVGTNEQFF
v_gene: TRBV18
abundance: NA
j_gene: TRBJ2-1
d_gene: TRBD2

CDR3nt: TGTGCTAGTGGTTCCGGGTGGGGCTCCTACAATGAGCAGTTCTTC
CDR3aa: CASGSGWGSYNEQFF
v_gene: TRBV12-5
abundance: NA
j_gene: TRBJ2-1
d_gene: NA

CDR3nt: TGTGCCAGCAGCCTCGGGGCCCTAGCCAAAAACATTCAGTACTTC
CDR3aa: CASSLGALAKNIQYF
v_gene: TRBV3-1/TRBV3-2
abundance: NA
j_gene: TRBJ2-4
d_gene: NA

CDR3nt: TGTGCCACCAGTGAGCAAAAACAGGGGGCTAATGAGCAGTTCTTC
CDR3aa: CATSEQKQGANEQFF
v_gene: TRBV24-1
abundance: NA
j_gene: TRBJ2-1
d_gene: TRBD1

CDR3nt: TGTGCCAGCAGCCAAGTGGGACAGGGGGTTCGAGAAAAACTGTTTTTT
CDR3aa: CASSQVGQGVREKLFF
v_gene: TRBV16
abundance: NA
j_gene: TRBJ1-4
d_gene: TRBD1

CDR3nt: TGTGCCAGTAGTATGGGACCAGCTTACGAGCAGTACTTC
CDR3aa: CASSMGPAYEQYF
v_gene: TRBV19
abundance: NA
j_gene: TRBJ2-7
d_gene: NA

CDR3nt: TGTGCCAGCAGGGGGCGTCGGAGCACAGATACGCAGTATTTT
CDR3aa: CASRGRRSTDTQYF
v_gene: TRBV6-5
abundance: NA
j_gene: TRBJ2-3
d_gene: NA

CDR3nt: TGTGCCAGCACGGAAGGGGTGCACACCGGGGAGCTGTTTTTT
CDR3aa: CASTEGVHTGELFF
v_gene: TRBV9
abundance: NA
j_gene: TRBJ2-2
d_gene: NA

CDR3nt: TGCGCCAGCAGCCCGGGACAGGGGGATGAAAAACTGTTTTTT
CDR3aa: CASSPGQGDEKLFF
v_gene: TRBV5-1
abundance: NA
j_gene: TRBJ1-4
d_gene: TRBD1

CDR3nt: TGTGCCAGCAGCCCCCGAGGAGCGGGAGGAGCGGATACGCAGTATTTT
CDR3aa: CASSPRGAGGADTQYF
v_gene: TRBV11-3
abundance: few
j_gene: TRBJ2-3
d_gene: TRBD2

CDR3nt: TGTGCCAGCAGCCCTGGGACCTCTCAGCCCCAGCATTTT
CDR3aa: CASSPGTSQPQHF
v_gene: TRBV7-6
abundance: NA
j_gene: TRBJ1-5
d_gene: NA

CDR3nt: TGTGCCAGCAGCAAAGAGAAGGAAGAGACAGATACGCAGTATTTT
CDR3aa: CASSKEKEETDTQYF
v_gene: TRBV21-1
abundance: NA
j_gene: TRBJ2-3
d_gene: NA

CDR3nt: TGTGCCAGCAGCGCAAAGCGGGACATTAACTATGGCTACACCTTC
CDR3aa: CASSAKRDINYGYTF
v_gene: TRBV11-2
abundance: NA
j_gene: TRBJ1-2
d_gene: NA

CDR3nt: TGTGCCACCAGCAGAGATAGAGGGTCCAACACTGAAGCTTTCTTT
CDR3aa: CATSRDRGSNTEAFF
v_gene: TRBV15
abundance: NA
j_gene: TRBJ1-1
d_gene: NA

CDR3nt: TGTGCCACCGGACAGCCTAATAGCAATCAGCCCCAGCATTTT
CDR3aa: CATGQPNSNQPQHF
v_gene: TRBV27
abundance: once
j_gene: TRBJ1-5
d_gene: NA

CDR3nt: TGTGCCAGCAGCTTGGCGACCCTTCGAGGGACCATATATTTT
CDR3aa: CASSLATLRGTIYF
v_gene: TRBV5-6
abundance: NA
j_gene: TRBJ1-3
d_gene: NA

CDR3nt: TGTGCCAGTAGTATAGCTTCCGGACTACGGACAGATACGCAGTATTTT
CDR3aa: CASSIASGLRTDTQYF
v_gene: TRBV19
abundance: NA
j_gene: TRBJ2-3
d_gene: NA

CDR3nt: TGTGCCAGCAGCTTATCGGTTACAACAGATACGCAGTATTTT
CDR3aa: CASSLSVTTDTQYF
v_gene: TRBV11-2
abundance: NA
j_gene: TRBJ2-3
d_gene: NA

CDR3nt: TGTGCCAGCAGTTACTGGGCAGGGCGGTCTAATGAAAAACTGTTTTTT
CDR3aa: CASSYWAGRSNEKLFF
v_gene: TRBV6-6
abundance: NA
j_gene: TRBJ1-4
d_gene: NA

CDR3nt: TGTGCCAGCAGTGAAGCCTGGGGACTAGCGGGAGGTTCCACCTACAATGAGCAGTTCTTC
CDR3aa: CASSEAWGLAGGSTYNEQFF
v_gene: TRBV2
abundance: NA
j_gene: TRBJ2-1
d_gene: TRBD2

CDR3nt: TGTGCCAGCAGCTTAAGACAGGGGGACCAAGCTTTCTTT
CDR3aa: CASSLRQGDQAFF
v_gene: TRBV7-8
abundance: NA
j_gene: TRBJ1-1
d_gene: TRBD1

CDR3nt: TGTGCCAGCAGCCCCCACCCTATAAGGGAATTGGTTTATAATTCACCCCTCCACTTT
CDR3aa: CASSPHPIRELVYNSPLHF
v_gene: TRBV9
abundance: NA
j_gene: TRBJ1-6
d_gene: NA

CDR3nt: TGTGCCTGGATCCTGCAGGGTCTAGTTGATACGCAGTATTTT
CDR3aa: CAWILQGLVDTQYF
v_gene: TRBV30
abundance: NA
j_gene: TRBJ2-3
d_gene: NA

CDR3nt: TGTGCCAGCAGTGATTTTGGCTCCGGGGGCGATAGCGAGCAGTACTTC
CDR3aa: CASSDFGSGGDSEQYF
v_gene: TRBV2
abundance: NA
j_gene: TRBJ2-7
d_gene: NA

CDR3nt: TGTGCCAGCAGCGAAAGGGGGCTAGCGGGGGGACCCACCCCAGATACGCAGTATTTT
CDR3aa: CASSERGLAGGPTPDTQYF
v_gene: TRBV9
abundance: NA
j_gene: TRBJ2-3
d_gene: TRBD2

CDR3nt: TGTGCCAGCAGTTACGAGGGGTTGGACGGCTCACCCCTCCACTTT
CDR3aa: CASSYEGLDGSPLHF
v_gene: TRBV6-6
abundance: NA
j_gene: TRBJ1-6
d_gene: NA

CDR3nt: TGTGCCAGCAGCTACAGGAACACCGGGGAGCTGTTTTTT
CDR3aa: CASSYRNTGELFF
v_gene: TRBV9
abundance: NA
j_gene: TRBJ2-2
d_gene: NA

CDR3nt: TGTGCCAGTGAAGGGGGCGCCTCAAGCTATGGCTACACCTTC
CDR3aa: CASEGGASSYGYTF
v_gene: TRBV19
abundance: few
j_gene: TRBJ1-2
d_gene: TRBD1

CDR3nt: TGTGCCAGCAGCAAACAGAGCTCCTATAATTCACCCCTCCACTTT
CDR3aa: CASSKQSSYNSPLHF
v_gene: TRBV14
abundance: NA
j_gene: TRBJ1-6
d_gene: NA

CDR3nt: TGTGCCAGCAGCACATGGGACAGTTTCTCCACCGGGGAGCTGTTTTTT
CDR3aa: CASSTWDSFSTGELFF
v_gene: TRBV7-3
abundance: few
j_gene: TRBJ2-2
d_gene: TRBD1

CDR3nt: TGTGCCAGCAGCGTAGACGTCACAATCCAACGGCCGGGTTACACTGAAGCTTTCTTT
CDR3aa: CASSVDVTIQRPGYTEAFF
v_gene: TRBV9
abundance: NA
j_gene: TRBJ1-1
d_gene: NA

CDR3nt: TGTGCCAGCAACCGGGACAGAGCTTTCTATGGCTACACCTTC
CDR3aa: CASNRDRAFYGYTF
v_gene: TRBV4-2
abundance: NA
j_gene: TRBJ1-2
d_gene: TRBD1

CDR3nt: TGTGCCAGCAGCATTCAGGGGGCAGGGGAGCAGTACTTC
CDR3aa: CASSIQGAGEQYF
v_gene: TRBV11-2
abundance: NA
j_gene: TRBJ2-7
d_gene: TRBD1

CDR3nt: TGTGCCAGTAGTAATTCGGGTCGAGATCAGCCCCAGCATTTT
CDR3aa: CASSNSGRDQPQHF
v_gene: TRBV19
abundance: NA
j_gene: TRBJ1-5
d_gene: NA

CDR3nt: TGCAGCGTGAGCGTAGCGGGGGGCGAGCAGTTCTTC
CDR3aa: CSVSVAGGEQFF
v_gene: TRBV29-1
abundance: NA
j_gene: TRBJ2-1
d_gene: TRBD2

CDR3nt: TGCGCCAGCAGCCAAGGTCGCGCGCCCGACTCTGGGGCCAACGTCCTGACTTTC
CDR3aa: CASSQGRAPDSGANVLTF
v_gene: TRBV4-1
abundance: NA
j_gene: TRBJ2-6
d_gene: NA

CDR3nt: TGTGCCAGCAGCTTAGGGGGATTCAGTCAGCCCCAGCATTTT
CDR3aa: CASSLGGFSQPQHF
v_gene: TRBV7-2
abundance: once
j_gene: TRBJ1-5
d_gene: NA

CDR3nt: TGCAGCCTAGGACAGGGGGCGGTAGGCTACACCTTC
CDR3aa: CSLGQGAVGYTF
v_gene: TRBV29-1
abundance: NA
j_gene: TRBJ1-2
d_gene: TRBD1

CDR3nt: TGTGCCAGCTCCGGGACAGATAGGGAGACCCAGTACTTC
CDR3aa: CASSGTDRETQYF
v_gene: TRBV18
abundance: once
j_gene: TRBJ2-5
d_gene: TRBD1

CDR3nt: TGTGCCAGCAGCGTAGGGCTCGGATACAATCAGCCCCAGCATTTT
CDR3aa: CASSVGLGYNQPQHF
v_gene: TRBV9
abundance: NA
j_gene: TRBJ1-5
d_gene: NA

CDR3nt: TGTGCCAGCAGCTGGGGGGGCCGGGGGGCAATGAACACTGAAGCTTTCTTT
CDR3aa: CASSWGGRGAMNTEAFF
v_gene: TRBV5-6
abundance: NA
j_gene: TRBJ1-1
d_gene: NA

CDR3nt: TGTGCCAGCAGTGATCAGGGGAAAGGCACAGATACGCAGTATTTT
CDR3aa: CASSDQGKGTDTQYF
v_gene: TRBV2
abundance: NA
j_gene: TRBJ2-3
d_gene: NA

CDR3nt: TGCGCCAGCAGCTTGTCAGAAGGGCGCGCGGTAAAAGATACGCAGTATTTT
CDR3aa: CASSLSEGRAVKDTQYF
v_gene: TRBV5-1
abundance: NA
j_gene: TRBJ2-3
d_gene: NA

CDR3nt: TGCGCCAGCAGCTTTCAGGCGCCCCAAGAGACCCAGTACTTC
CDR3aa: CASSFQAPQETQYF
v_gene: TRBV5-1
abundance: NA
j_gene: TRBJ2-5
d_gene: NA

CDR3nt: TGTGCCAGCAGGGATTACACTGAAGCTTTCTTT
CDR3aa: CASRDYTEAFF
v_gene: TRBV2
abundance: NA
j_gene: TRBJ1-1
d_gene: NA

CDR3nt: TGTGCCAGCAGCGTATGGCCGAGCTCCTATAATTCACCCCTCCACTTT
CDR3aa: CASSVWPSSYNSPLHF
v_gene: TRBV9
abundance: NA
j_gene: TRBJ1-6
d_gene: NA

CDR3nt: TGTGCCAGTAGTATGGACAGGGGGCGGTACGAGCAGTACTTC
CDR3aa: CASSMDRGRYEQYF
v_gene: TRBV19
abundance: NA
j_gene: TRBJ2-7
d_gene: TRBD1

CDR3nt: TGTGCCAGTACCGGCCAGTTCGGCCTTCAACTTTTTAATGAAAAACTGTTTTTT
CDR3aa: CASTGQFGLQLFNEKLFF
v_gene: TRBV19
abundance: few
j_gene: TRBJ1-4
d_gene: NA

CDR3nt: TGTGCCAGCAGCTGGAGGGGACAGCTGAACACTGAAGCTTTCTTT
CDR3aa: CASSWRGQLNTEAFF
v_gene: TRBV5-6
abundance: NA
j_gene: TRBJ1-1
d_gene: TRBD1

CDR3nt: TGTGCCAGCAGCTTAGCGCAGCCATCGGCCATATATTTT
CDR3aa: CASSLAQPSAIYF
v_gene: TRBV7-9
abundance: once
j_gene: TRBJ1-3
d_gene: NA

CDR3nt: TGTGCCAGCAGCTTCGTCGGCACCGGCACAGATACGCAGTATTTT
CDR3aa: CASSFVGTGTDTQYF
v_gene: TRBV7-3
abundance: NA
j_gene: TRBJ2-3
d_gene: NA